This entry lists 8 T cell receptor beta chains sequenced from one sample in a study of beta chain features in type 1 diabetes. Study conclusions and caveats: Shorter TCRB CDR3s, moderately but significantly so, marked every one of the four CD4+ subsets in Type 1 diabetes patients.

What was sequenced were expressed TCRB transcripts, since all of the isolated RNA had been reverse transcribed. The method was immunoSEQ multiplex PCR; TCRdb's version includes in-frame clones alone and lacks a portion of them. The table records more than 95,000 clones, roughly a sixth of them present only once. No cognate antigen is known for these TCRs. Sequences were obtained from central memory CD4+ T cells from blood. The source is a man younger than 35 with type 1 diabetes.

The J gene is TRBJ2-7, the V gene TRBV2; no clear D. V was pared by 6 bases and J by 6 bases, with 18 bases between. Germline CDR1 is SNHLY and CDR2 is FYNNEI. This CDR3 is 14 amino acids long. The CDR3 DNA sequence: TGTGCCAGCAGCGGAACAAGCGCTGAATCCGAGCAGTACTTC. This gives the protein CASSGTSAESEQYF.

This clone was picked up a small number of times. The V and J genes are TRBV2 and TRBJ2-3; D is tentatively TRBD1 or TRBD2 (6 bases each). Germline CDR1 SNHLY, CDR2 FYNNEI. The CDR3 is 13 amino acids. V gave up 0 bases and J gave up 9 bases, with 10 bases separating them. The DNA for the CDR3 is TGTGCCAGCAGTGAAGCTCCCGGGGGCACGCAGTATTTT. Translation gives CASSEAPGGTQYF.

Details on this clone: This same CDR3 is encoded by further DNA sequences in the sample. This chain links TRBV20-1 with TRBJ2-5; no clear D gene. This CDR3 spans 10 amino acids. Trimming cost V 0 bases and J 5 bases, with 1 base left between them. CDR1 DFQATT and CDR2 SNEGSKA come from the germline V gene (reference sequence). CDR3 nucleotides: TGCAGTGCTAGAGATGAGACCCAGTACTTC. Its protein is CSARDETQYF.

The chain employs TRBV6-1 and TRBJ2-3, with 9 bases aligning to TRBD2. The J segment lost 5 bases and the V segment lost 2 bases, leaving 5 bases of the junction unmatched. Germline-derived CDR1 and CDR2 are MNHNS and SASEGT. The CDR3 covers 15 residues. The CDR3 loop reads CASSEWGTSLDTQYF. CDR3 DNA sequence: TGTGCCAGCAGTGAATGGGGGACTAGCTTAGATACGCAGTATTTT.

This clone was detected only a few times. The chain combines TRBV6-5 with TRBJ2-3; 7 nucleotides align to TRBD1. The CDR3 has 15 amino acids. The trim removed 5 bases at V and 3 bases at J, leaving 8 bases unmatched. The germline CDR1 and CDR2 sequences are MNHEY and SVGAGI. The CDR3 spells CASSQLGTVTDTQYF. The CDR3 DNA follows: TGTGCCAGCAGTCAGCTCGGGACAGTAACAGATACGCAGTATTTT.

The gene calls are TRBV10-3 and TRBJ2-3, with 13 positions matching TRBD2. The junction had 1 base not matched to a gene; V was cut back by 9 bases and J by 1 base. The CDR3 consists of 14 residues. Germline CDR1 ENHRY, CDR2 SYGVKD. In DNA, the CDR3 is TGTGCCATGACTAGCGGGGGGCGCACAGATACGCAGTATTTT. As protein: CAMTSGGRTDTQYF.

This clone was detected only a few times. The chain has TRBV15 and TRBJ2-5; D unclear. The V end was cut by 5 bases, the J end by 5 bases, with 18 bases between. This CDR3 contains 15 residues. Germline lookup yields CDR1 LNHNV and CDR2 YYDKDF (reference sequence). CDR3 sequence reads: CATSFPAVFGETQYF. The CDR3 region has the DNA TGTGCCACCAGCTTCCCGGCGGTGTTTGGGGAGACCCAGTACTTC.

This clone was seen ten or more times. The V gene is TRBV30, the J gene TRBJ2-5; 7 bases are a match to TRBD2. The CDR3 totals 14 residues. Germline CDR1 GTSNPN, CDR2 SVGIG (reference sequence). Trimming removed 3 bases from V and 9 bases from J; junction bases left unmatched: 13. DNA of the CDR3: TGTGCCTGGAGCTCTCGACTGGGGGGGACGGCCCAGTACTTC. This translates into CAWSSRLGGTAQYF.